This T cell receptor beta chain was obtained from a study of cytomegalovirus exposure and HLA in healthy donors. The study, taken as a whole, reports: In an earlier analysis, about 87% or about 30%: the productive usage of most TCR beta V segments. The authors listed some 160 TCR beta chains as cytomegalovirus-associated. Across donors, presence/absence analyses took sequencing depth to be roughly uniform.

The germline V and J ends were trimmed by 0 bases and 2 bases, with 9 bases remaining between them. The CDR3 totals 15 residues. Germline lookup yields CDR1 SGDLS and CDR2 YYNGEE. A multiplex PCR was run with 60 Vbeta primers and 13 Jbeta primers. As originally analysed: Approximately 11 million of the approximately 80 million unique TCR beta chains counted in a later analysis were shared. Profiling relied on immunoSEQ multiplex PCR, and the TCRdb table lists in-frame clones only, not all of them. V, J and clone size are those of that table, while D and trimming were read from the DNA. Here the sample spans 75,000 to 100,000 clones, around 77% being singletons. With respect to this clone: No antigen is known for it.

V usage is TRBV9 and J usage is TRBJ1-3; D possibly corresponds to TRBD1 (6 bases). This receptor was taken from a man aged 40-49 years in good health and CMV-seronegative. Sequencing was performed on PBMCs. The CDR3 bases are TGTGCCAGCAGCGTAGATAGGGGGACTGGAAACACCATATATTTT. This encodes CASSVDRGTGNTIYF. The full variable domain, with the rest looked up from reference TRBV9 and TRBJ1-3, is DSGVTQTPKHLITATGQRVTLRCSPRSGDLSVYWYQQSLDQGLQFLIQYYNGEERAKGNILERFSAQQFPDLHSELNLSSLELGDSALYFCASSVDRGTGNTIYFGEGSWLTVV.